This is a list of T cell receptor beta chains from one sample in a study of cytomegalovirus exposure and HLA in healthy donors. Only in-frame clones appear in the TCRdb table, and some are missing; sequencing was by immunoSEQ multiplex PCR. This sample has just over 70,000 clones, with around two thirds found just once. Sequencing was performed on PBMCs. These receptors were taken from a human donor in good health. The CDR3 runs from the conserved cysteine through the conserved F or W. D genes are given only for firm matches. Rows give clone size only sometimes, using once, few, many, or a class for an expanded clone.

size: .
D: TRBD2
V: TRBV7-3
J: TRBJ2-2
CDR3: CASSTGRGYGNTGELFF
DNA: TGTGCCAGCAGCACGGGGAGGGGATATGGAAACACCGGGGAGCTGTTTTTT

size: .
D: TRBD2
V: TRBV9
J: TRBJ2-3
CDR3: CASSAGLANTDTQYF
DNA: TGTGCCAGCAGCGCGGGACTAGCGAATACAGATACGCAGTATTTT

size: .
D: TRBD2
V: TRBV11-2
J: TRBJ2-1
CDR3: CASSGTSGAYNEQFF
DNA: TGTGCCAGCAGCGGGACTAGCGGGGCCTACAATGAGCAGTTCTTC

size: .
D: .
V: TRBV5-1
J: TRBJ1-1
CDR3: CASSLIGPQDTEAFF
DNA: TGCGCCAGCAGCTTGATTGGGCCGCAGGACACTGAAGCTTTCTTT

size: .
D: .
V: TRBV9
J: TRBJ1-4
CDR3: CASSVGTSNNEKLFF
DNA: TGTGCCAGCAGCGTAGGAACAAGTAATAATGAAAAACTGTTTTTT

size: .
D: TRBD1
V: TRBV30
J: TRBJ2-3
CDR3: CAWSVGQGTDTQYF
DNA: TGTGCCTGGAGTGTAGGACAGGGGACAGATACGCAGTATTTT

size: .
D: TRBD2
V: TRBV6-4
J: TRBJ2-1
CDR3: CASSETGEGNEQFF
DNA: TGTGCCAGCAGTGAGACCGGGGAGGGCAATGAGCAGTTCTTC

size: few
D: .
V: TRBV6-5
J: TRBJ2-7
CDR3: CASSYRTAGSSYEQYF
DNA: TGTGCCAGCAGTTATCGGACCGCGGGAAGCTCCTACGAGCAGTACTTC

size: once
D: .
V: TRBV11-2
J: TRBJ2-7
CDR3: CASLGQSSYEQYF
DNA: TGTGCCAGCTTAGGACAGTCATCCTACGAGCAGTACTTC

size: .
D: TRBD2
V: TRBV5-6
J: TRBJ2-1
CDR3: CASSLEGLADNEQFF
DNA: TGTGCCAGCAGCTTGGAGGGACTAGCGGACAATGAGCAGTTCTTC

size: .
D: .
V: TRBV19
J: TRBJ1-5
CDR3: CASNSVGPGNQPQHF
DNA: TGTGCCAGTAATAGTGTAGGCCCCGGGAATCAGCCCCAGCATTTT

size: .
D: .
V: TRBV5-1
J: TRBJ2-1
CDR3: CASSLVAPEDNEQFF
DNA: TGCGCCAGCAGCTTGGTTGCGCCCGAGGACAATGAGCAGTTCTTC

size: .
D: .
V: TRBV27
J: TRBJ2-7
CDR3: CASRSDSRGPYEQYF
DNA: TGTGCCAGCAGGTCCGACTCCAGGGGTCCCTACGAGCAGTACTTC

size: .
D: .
V: TRBV28
J: TRBJ1-5
CDR3: CASSFPEGYQPQHF
DNA: TGTGCCAGCAGTTTCCCGGAGGGTTATCAGCCCCAGCATTTT

size: few
D: .
V: TRBV7-9
J: TRBJ2-7
CDR3: CASSLSGITFYEQYF
DNA: TGTGCCAGCAGCCTTAGCGGAATTACTTTCTACGAGCAGTACTTC

size: few
D: TRBD2
V: TRBV7-2
J: TRBJ2-3
CDR3: CASSLGLAGGIGTDTQYF
DNA: TGTGCCAGCAGCTTAGGACTAGCGGGAGGGATCGGAACAGATACGCAGTATTTT

size: .
D: TRBD1
V: TRBV30
J: TRBJ1-1
CDR3: CALQAGQLEAFF
DNA: TGTGCCCTCCAGGCGGGACAGCTTGAAGCTTTCTTT

size: .
D: TRBD2
V: TRBV27
J: TRBJ2-7
CDR3: CASSFLAESSYEQYF
DNA: TGTGCCAGCAGTTTCCTAGCGGAGAGCTCCTACGAGCAGTACTTC

size: .
D: TRBD2
V: TRBV14
J: TRBJ2-1
CDR3: CASSPPQVPGLVLFF
DNA: TGTGCCAGCAGCCCTCCCCAGGTCCCGGGACTAGTCCTGTTCTTC

size: few
D: .
V: TRBV7-8
J: TRBJ2-3
CDR3: CASSILGDTQYF
DNA: TGTGCCAGCAGCATACTAGGGGATACGCAGTATTTT

size: .
D: .
V: TRBV19
J: TRBJ2-1
CDR3: CASSAYYRENEQFF
DNA: TGTGCCAGTAGTGCCTATTACAGGGAAAATGAGCAGTTCTTC

size: .
D: TRBD1
V: TRBV6-5
J: TRBJ1-1
CDR3: CASSTTGGTEAFF
DNA: TGTGCCAGCAGTACTACAGGGGGGACTGAAGCTTTCTTT

size: few
D: .
V: TRBV25-1
J: TRBJ1-5
CDR3: CASSQGTHNQPQHF
DNA: TGTGCCAGCAGTCAGGGAACCCACAATCAGCCCCAGCATTTT

size: .
D: TRBD1
V: TRBV10-3
J: TRBJ2-5
CDR3: CASQGQGQETQYF
DNA: TGTGCCAGCCAGGGACAGGGCCAAGAGACCCAGTACTTC

size: .
D: TRBD2
V: TRBV2
J: TRBJ2-7
CDR3: CARISSGRIYEQYF
DNA: TGTGCCAGGATTTCTAGCGGGAGGATCTACGAGCAGTACTTC

size: .
D: TRBD2
V: TRBV4-2
J: TRBJ2-7
CDR3: CASSQDLGGGSYEQYF
DNA: TGTGCCAGCAGCCAAGATTTGGGGGGGGGATCCTACGAGCAGTACTTC

size: .
D: TRBD2
V: TRBV19
J: TRBJ2-3
CDR3: CASSIGVGGLAGTDTQYF
DNA: TGTGCCAGTAGTATAGGCGTAGGGGGACTAGCAGGGACAGATACGCAGTATTTT

size: .
D: .
V: TRBV11-2
J: TRBJ1-1
CDR3: CASSLRGQIDTEAFF
DNA: TGTGCCAGCAGCTTAAGAGGGCAGATAGACACTGAAGCTTTCTTT

size: few
D: .
V: TRBV6-6
J: TRBJ1-5
CDR3: CASSREQSAQHF
DNA: TGTGCCAGCAGCCGGGAGCAGTCGGCCCAGCATTTT

size: .
D: .
V: TRBV6-5
J: TRBJ2-5
CDR3: CASSYSLARQETQYF
DNA: TGTGCCAGCAGTTACTCCCTAGCGCGTCAAGAGACCCAGTACTTC

size: .
D: TRBD1
V: TRBV9
J: TRBJ1-2
CDR3: CASSFGTGEDGYTF
DNA: TGTGCCAGCAGCTTTGGGACAGGGGAGGATGGCTACACCTTC

size: .
D: TRBD2
V: TRBV7-8
J: TRBJ2-7
CDR3: CASSLTGGAHEQYF
DNA: TGTGCCAGCAGCTTAACGGGAGGGGCCCACGAGCAGTACTTC

size: few
D: .
V: TRBV9
J: TRBJ2-7
CDR3: CASSRTLLSYEQYF
DNA: TGTGCCAGCAGCAGAACGCTACTCTCCTACGAGCAGTACTTC

size: .
D: TRBD2
V: TRBV7-2
J: TRBJ2-5
CDR3: CASRHRTSGETQYF
DNA: TGTGCCAGCAGACACCGGACTAGCGGGGAGACCCAGTACTTC

size: .
D: TRBD2
V: TRBV30
J: TRBJ2-3
CDR3: CAWSAGLAYTDTQYF
DNA: TGTGCCTGGAGTGCCGGACTAGCGTACACAGATACGCAGTATTTT

size: .
D: TRBD2
V: TRBV29-1
J: TRBJ2-3
CDR3: CSVVGTSGTDTQYF
DNA: TGCAGCGTTGTTGGGACTAGCGGCACAGACACGCAGTATTTT

size: .
D: .
V: TRBV27
J: TRBJ1-4
CDR3: CASRDIATNEKLFF
DNA: TGTGCCAGCAGGGACATCGCAACTAATGAAAAACTGTTTTTT

size: once
D: TRBD1
V: TRBV10-2
J: TRBJ2-3
CDR3: CASSEGQGSPDTQYF
DNA: TGCGCCAGCAGTGAGGGACAGGGGAGTCCAGATACGCAGTATTTT

size: .
D: TRBD1
V: TRBV5-6
J: TRBJ2-7
CDR3: CASSLAQGVWEQYF
DNA: TGTGCCAGCAGCCTGGCACAGGGGGTGTGGGAGCAGTACTTC

size: .
D: .
V: TRBV7-8
J: TRBJ1-1
CDR3: CASSLDEAGSSMNTEAFF
DNA: TGTGCCAGCAGCTTAGACGAAGCAGGGTCGAGCATGAACACTGAAGCTTTCTTT

size: once
D: TRBD1
V: TRBV6-1
J: TRBJ2-7
CDR3: CASSGTGTASSYEQYF
DNA: TGTGCCAGCAGTGGTACCGGGACAGCTAGCTCCTACGAGCAGTACTTC

size: .
D: .
V: TRBV5-6
J: TRBJ2-1
CDR3: CASSFSYNEQFF
DNA: TGTGCCAGCAGCTTTTCTTACAATGAGCAGTTCTTC

size: .
D: .
V: TRBV15
J: TRBJ2-7
CDR3: CATSKESSYEQYF
DNA: TGTGCCACCAGCAAGGAGAGCTCCTACGAGCAGTACTTC

size: .
D: TRBD1
V: TRBV28
J: TRBJ1-2
CDR3: CASSSNLDRGLYYGYTF
DNA: TGTGCCAGCAGTTCTAACTTGGACAGGGGGCTTTACTATGGCTACACCTTC

size: .
D: TRBD1
V: TRBV25-1
J: TRBJ1-2
CDR3: CASSGGTGPWGYTF
DNA: TGTGCCAGCAGTGGGGGGACAGGGCCCTGGGGCTACACCTTC

size: .
D: .
V: TRBV5-1
J: TRBJ2-1
CDR3: CASSSSPSGYNEQFF
DNA: TGCGCCAGCAGCTCGTCCCCCAGCGGCTACAATGAGCAGTTCTTC

size: .
D: TRBD2
V: TRBV15
J: TRBJ2-2
CDR3: CATSREPGLGITGELFF
DNA: TGTGCCACCAGCAGAGAGCCGGGACTAGGAATCACCGGGGAGCTGTTTTTT

size: .
D: .
V: TRBV5-4
J: TRBJ2-5
CDR3: CASRIQGAGEQYF
DNA: TGTGCCAGCAGGATACAGGGTGCTGGGGAGCAGTACTTC

size: .
D: .
V: TRBV27
J: TRBJ1-3
CDR3: CASSLSLGERNTIYF
DNA: TGTGCCAGCAGTTTATCGCTCGGGGAGAGAAACACCATATATTTT

size: .
D: TRBD2
V: TRBV7-6
J: TRBJ2-1
CDR3: CASSLGSSGSYEQFF
DNA: TGTGCCAGCAGCTTAGGTAGTAGCGGGAGCTATGAGCAGTTCTTC

size: once
D: .
V: TRBV14
J: TRBJ2-7
CDR3: CASSPSGTQQYF
DNA: TGTGCCAGCAGCCCTTCCGGGACACAGCAGTACTTC

size: .
D: .
V: TRBV6-1
J: TRBJ2-1
CDR3: CATEASGQGNEQFF
DNA: TGTGCCACCGAGGCTAGCGGTCAGGGGAATGAGCAGTTCTTC

size: .
D: TRBD1
V: TRBV6-6
J: TRBJ2-5
CDR3: CASSIRQGQETQYF
DNA: TGTGCCAGCAGTATCCGACAGGGACAAGAGACCCAGTACTTC

size: .
D: TRBD1
V: TRBV6-5
J: TRBJ2-7
CDR3: CASRTTGAQSYEQYF
DNA: TGTGCCAGCAGGACGACAGGGGCGCAATCCTACGAGCAGTACTTC

size: .
D: .
V: TRBV5-1
J: TRBJ2-7
CDR3: CASSLSGGEQYF
DNA: TGCGCCAGCAGCTTGAGCGGTGGGGAGCAGTACTTC

size: .
D: TRBD1
V: TRBV27
J: TRBJ1-5
CDR3: CASSPGTGRQPQHF
DNA: TGTGCCAGCAGTCCCGGGACAGGGCGTCAGCCCCAGCATTTT

size: .
D: .
V: TRBV5-6
J: TRBJ1-1
CDR3: CASSLMGATEAFF
DNA: TGTGCCAGCAGCTTAATGGGGGCCACTGAAGCTTTCTTT

size: .
D: .
V: TRBV25-1
J: TRBJ1-5
CDR3: CASSESISDQPQHF
DNA: TGTGCCAGCAGTGAATCGATTAGCGATCAGCCCCAGCATTTT

size: .
D: TRBD1
V: TRBV27
J: TRBJ2-3
CDR3: CASSFDRGRIDTQYF
DNA: TGTGCCAGCAGTTTCGACAGGGGGCGAATAGATACGCAGTATTTT